The sequence of this T cell receptor (beta chain) was determined in a study of shared clonotypes between healthy human individuals. V lost 1 base and J lost 7, with 16 bases in between. Germline V lookup: CDR1 SGHVS, CDR2 FNYEAQ. The CDR3 extends over 15 amino acids. Measured with immunoSEQ multiplex PCR; TCRdb has only the in-frame clones, and not every one. The sample shows about half a million clones, about 85% of them seen only once. The chain has TRBV7-6 and TRBJ2-5, with a weak D call TRBD2 (6 bases). Specimen: PBMCs. This receptor was obtained from a woman in her thirties or forties in good health. Some clones in this sample may be carry-over from other donors' samples. The CDR3 loop reads CASSLGSGARGTQYF. The CDR3 nucleotides are TGTGCCAGCAGCTTAGGCTCGGGAGCGAGGGGGACCCAGTACTTC.